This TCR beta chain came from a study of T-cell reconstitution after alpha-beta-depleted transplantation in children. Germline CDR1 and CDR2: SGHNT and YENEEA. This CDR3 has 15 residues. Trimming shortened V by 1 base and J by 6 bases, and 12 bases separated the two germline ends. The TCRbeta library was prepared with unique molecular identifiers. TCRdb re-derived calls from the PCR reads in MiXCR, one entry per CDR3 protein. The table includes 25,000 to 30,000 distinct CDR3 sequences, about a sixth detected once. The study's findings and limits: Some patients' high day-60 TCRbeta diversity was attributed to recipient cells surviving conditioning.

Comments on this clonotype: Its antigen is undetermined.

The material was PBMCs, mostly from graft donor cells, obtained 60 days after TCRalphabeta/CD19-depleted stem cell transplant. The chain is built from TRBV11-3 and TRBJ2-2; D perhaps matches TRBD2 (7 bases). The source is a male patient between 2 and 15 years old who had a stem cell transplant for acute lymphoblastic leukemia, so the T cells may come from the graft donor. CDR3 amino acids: CASSLVGGASGELFF. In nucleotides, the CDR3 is TGTGCCAGCAGCTTAGTTGGGGGGGCCTCCGGGGAGCTGTTTTTT.